This TCR beta chain was profiled in a study of naive and memory T cell subsets. Study-wide points: Gini index rose across naive, CM, EM and EMRA in CD4 and CD8. Possibly reflecting memory cells re-expressing CD45RA, a few larger clonotypes occurred in naive repertoires, especially CD8. The power law exponent of TCR abundance differed between naive and memory cells.

Between the trimmed V and J ends, which lost 8 bases and 7 bases, there was a span of 15 bases. The CDR3 totals 12 residues. Germline CDR1 SQVTM, CDR2 ANQGSEA. An equimolar mix of two oligonucleotides served as the beta constant-region primer for TRBC1 and TRBC2. Ligated cDNA was amplified by four rounds of PCR with nested alpha and beta constant-region primers and SP2. Ligation attached a single-stranded oligonucleotide with a 12-nucleotide UMI and the SP2 primer to the cDNA 3' end. TCRdb independently ran MiXCR on the UMI-ligation and nested PCR reads; one entry per CDR3 protein. The sample contains 85,000 to 130,000 distinct CDR3 sequences, approximately 14% of which appear only once. As for this clonotype: Its antigen is still unknown.

Input material: naive CD8+ T cells from blood. The chain joins TRBV29-1 to TRBJ2-1, with D tentatively TRBD1 (5 bases). The sequence was obtained from a human donor in good health. The chain's CDR3 is CSLMSGWNEQFF. CDR3 DNA: TGCAGCCTAATGTCAGGGTGGAATGAGCAGTTCTTC.